Below are 10 T cell receptor beta chains sequenced from a single sample in a study of graft-versus-host responses after intestinal transplantation. This table comes from immunoSEQ multiplex PCR, and its TCRdb copy is limited to in-frame clones, with some not included. The table records about 85,000 clones, 75% to 95% of them present only once. These receptors lack a known antigen. Here the sequenced sample was unstimulated CD8+ T cells sorted from spleen or lymph node cells, taken before transplant. Receptors originate from a human donor who was the organ donor for an intestinal transplant.

The rearrangement joins TRBV5-4 to TRBJ1-2; a weak D match, TRBD1 (6 bases). In germline, CDR1 is SGHNT, CDR2 YYREEE (reference sequence). This CDR3 comprises 14 residues. Trimming took 3 bases from V and 4 from J, leaving 13 bases between them. The CDR3 nucleotides read TGTGCCAGCAGCTCGGACAGTTGGGGCTATGGCTACACCTTC. Its translation is CASSSDSWGYGYTF.

The chain is built from TRBV6-5 and TRBJ1-2; D is perhaps TRBD1 (6 bases). The V and J ends lost 2 bases and 10 bases respectively, with 20 bases between them. The germline CDR1 and CDR2 sequences are MNHEY and SVGAGI. This CDR3 is 15 amino acids long. The CDR3 sequence is CASSYATGKWGDYTF. The CDR3 DNA reads TGTGCCAGCAGTTACGCAACAGGGAAATGGGGGGACTACACCTTC.

The genes are TRBV7-9 and TRBJ2-5; 11 bases fit TRBD2. The CDR3 totals 16 residues. Germline assignment: CDR1 SEHNR and CDR2 FQNEAQ (reference sequence). J gave up 2 bases and V 4 bases, and 6 bases lay outside the gene matches. In DNA, the CDR3 is TGTGCCAGCAGCTACCGAGGGACTAGCGGACAAGAGACCCAGTACTTC. Its translation: CASSYRGTSGQETQYF. The variable domain in full, with the rest retrieved from reference TRBV7-9 and TRBJ2-5, is DTGVSQNPRHKITKRGQNVTFRCDPISEHNRLYWYRQTLGQGPEFLTYFQNEAQLEKSRLLSDRFSAERPKGSFSTLEIQRTEQGDSAMYLCASSYRGTSGQETQYFGPGTRLLVL.

The V gene is TRBV6-1, the J gene TRBJ2-5; D not certain. Germline-derived CDR1 and CDR2 are MNHNS and SASEGT. Trimming pared 4 bases from V and 7 bases from J, leaving 22 bases between. CDR3 length equals 16 residues. The CDR3 DNA reads as TGTGCCAGCAGTGGATTAGGGTCGCCAGGCGTCTGGACCCAGTACTTC. This sequence encodes CASSGLGSPGVWTQYF.

The V call is TRBV5-4, the J call TRBJ2-1, with D perhaps TRBD2 (6 bases). Germline assignment: CDR1 SGHNT and CDR2 YYREEE (reference sequence). Between the trimmed V and J ends, which lost 5 bases and 4 bases, there was a span of 10 bases. This CDR3 has 13 residues. CDR3 protein: CASRLANYNEQFF. CDR3 in DNA: TGTGCCAGCAGGCTAGCGAATTACAATGAGCAGTTCTTC.

The genes are TRBV4-2 and TRBJ2-1, with TRBD2 matching 11 bases. Per germline, CDR1 LGHNA and CDR2 YNFKEQ. V lost 3 bases, J lost 3 bases, and 1 base stayed unmatched. The CDR3 totals 15 residues. In DNA, the CDR3 is TGTGCCAGCAGCCACGGGACTAGCGGCTACAATGAGCAGTTCTTC. Residues: CASSHGTSGYNEQFF.

The chain recombines TRBV7-9 with TRBJ2-5; 9 positions agree with TRBD2. Germline V gene lookup returns CDR1 SEHNR and CDR2 FQNEAQ (reference sequence). This CDR3 is 17 amino acids long. J lost 1 base, V lost 5 bases, and 11 bases had no gene match. The CDR3 protein is CASSAITSGYSQETQYF. The CDR3, as DNA: TGTGCCAGCAGCGCCATTACTAGCGGGTATTCCCAAGAGACCCAGTACTTC.

The chain employs TRBV11-1 and TRBJ1-1; D gene uncertain. Per germline, CDR1 SGHAT and CDR2 FQDESV (reference sequence). The V gene lost 2 bases and the J gene lost 3 bases, with 16 bases spanning the gap. The CDR3 covers 16 residues. The CDR3 region is CASSLRRGNWDTEAFF. Written as DNA, the CDR3 is TGTGCCAGCAGCTTACGCCGGGGAAATTGGGACACTGAAGCTTTCTTT.

This clone was observed a single time. V gene TRBV6-5 combines with J gene TRBJ2-5; no firm D call. V dropped 0 bases and J dropped 11 bases, with 16 bases sitting between them. The CDR3 is made up of 14 amino acids. CDR1 and CDR2 (germline): MNHEY, SVGAGI. CDR3 region: CASSYSIRAAEQYF. The DNA of the CDR3 is TGTGCCAGCAGTTACTCGATTCGGGCGGCGGAGCAGTACTTC.

V usage is TRBV7-9 and J usage is TRBJ2-7; TRBD2 might be the D (7 bases). Germline V gives CDR1 SEHNR, CDR2 FQNEAQ (reference sequence). V lost 6 bases, J lost 2 bases, and 17 bases lay in between. The CDR3 consists of 15 residues. CDR3 loop: CASSLKAGAAYEQYF. CDR3 sequence (DNA): TGTGCCAGCAGTTTAAAGGCGGGGGCTGCCTACGAGCAGTACTTC.